This T cell receptor beta chain was found in a study of a mutant IDH1 vaccine in newly diagnosed glioma. Study context: Vaccines were first given 4-6 weeks after radiotherapy alone, or with temozolomide cycles. Study-wide results and limits: Induction of immune responses by the vaccine occurred in about 95% of patients.

In regard to this clone: Its antigen is not identified.

Time point defined: week 35, safety follow-up. Vaccinated patients received 300 ug of mutant IDH1 20-mer peptide per dose, with topical imiquimod. CDR3 length equals 19 residues. From germline, CDR1 is MDHEN and CDR2 SYDVKM. With 4 bases removed from V and 0 bases from J, the gap between germline ends came to 25 bases. Assay used: immunoSEQ multiplex PCR; TCRdb lists only in-frame clones, some missing. The sample lists 45,000 to 55,000 clones, 65% to 80% occurring once. The TCR originated in a man aged 35 to 55 with glioma. The source material was PBMCs, sampled from a glioma patient whose treatment included an IDH1 peptide vaccine. The chain employs TRBV28 and TRBJ2-7; D gene unclear. The CDR3 protein is CASSSSYSPTGLSSYEQYF. DNA of the CDR3: TGTGCCAGCAGTTCAAGTTACTCACCCACGGGCCTGAGCTCCTACGAGCAGTACTTC.